These 25 T cell receptor beta chains originate from one sample sequenced in a study of T cell repertoires in cytomegalovirus infection. TCRdb passed the reads through MiXCR, listing each CDR3 protein once. The repertoire consists of about 76,000 distinct CDR3 sequences, with approximately 3.7% occurring once and the leading ten covering roughly 4.4%. The sample was PBMCs. The receptors come from a human donor in good health (CMV status not recorded). Some clones in this sample may be carry-over from other donors' samples.

This clonotype was seen repeatedly, ten times or more. The chain links TRBV7-8 to TRBJ2-5, with 7 bases lining up with TRBD1. Germline trimming cut 5 bases from V and 4 bases from J; bases unmatched to any gene: 10. The V gene's germline CDR1 is SGHVS and CDR2 FQNEAQ. The CDR3 spans 15 residues. The CDR3 DNA reads TGTGCCAGCAGCACGGACAGGAGAGCCTCAGAGACCCAGTACTTC. This encodes CASSTDRRASETQYF. Combining the CDR3 with reference TRBV7-8 and TRBJ2-5 gives the whole variable domain GAGVSQSPRYKVAKRGQDVALRCDPISGHVSLFWYQQALGQGPEFLTYFQNEAQLDKSGLPSDRFFAERPEGSVSTLKIQRTQQEDSAVYLCASSTDRRASETQYFGPGTRLLVL.

At least ten counts were recorded for this clonotype. V and J are TRBV7-2 and TRBJ1-2; perhaps TRBD1 as D (5 bases). CDR1 SGHTA and CDR2 FQGNSA come from the germline V gene. The CDR3 spans 15 residues. Trimming pared 5 bases from V and 8 bases from J, leaving 21 bases between. The CDR3 bases are TGTGCCAGCAGCACAGATTTCAGGGACCCTGGCGGCTACACCTTC. Amino acids: CASSTDFRDPGGYTF.

Ten or more counts support this clonotype. The chain joins TRBV7-2 to TRBJ2-7; no reliable D call. The CDR3 is 11 amino acids. CDR1 SGHTA and CDR2 FQGNSA come from the germline V gene. Trimming pared 3 bases from V and 4 bases from J, leaving 4 bases between. CDR3 sequence reads: CASSLKYEQYF. DNA for the CDR3: TGTGCCAGCAGCTTGAAATACGAGCAGTACTTC.

This clonotype was recorded many times. The rearrangement joins TRBV4-1 to TRBJ2-2, with 7 bases aligning to TRBD1. This CDR3 contains 15 residues. Trimming at V came to 2 bases and at J to 6 bases, leaving 6 bases not matched to a gene. Germline V gene lookup returns CDR1 MGHRA and CDR2 YSYEKL. The CDR3 nucleotides are TGCGCCAGCAGCCAAAGTGGAACAGGGGCCGGGGAGCTGTTTTTT. Its translation is CASSQSGTGAGELFF.

This clonotype showed up many times. The V call is TRBV20-1, the J call TRBJ1-5; D is possibly TRBD1 (6 bases). The V gene lost 0 bases and the J gene lost 6 bases, with 18 bases spanning the gap. Per the germline V gene, CDR1 is DFQATT and CDR2 is SNEGSKA (reference sequence). The CDR3 has 16 amino acids. Here the CDR3 reads CSARDIMGGASQPQHF. CDR3 DNA: TGCAGTGCTAGAGATATAATGGGGGGCGCGAGTCAGCCCCAGCATTTT.

The sample holds many counts of this clonotype. V gene TRBV5-1 combines with J gene TRBJ1-3; a possible D gene is TRBD1 (5 bases). V was clipped by 3 bases and J by 8 bases, with 12 bases between them. The germline V gene has CDR1 SGHRS and CDR2 YFSETQ. This CDR3 is 13 amino acids long. The CDR3 DNA reads TGCGCCAGCAGCTCACGGGGCGGGGACACCATATATTTT. It specifies CASSSRGGDTIYF.

There are many counts of this clonotype. The gene calls are TRBV7-2 and TRBJ2-6, with TRBD1 identical over 9 bases. J was trimmed by 4 bases and V by 5 bases; bases with no gene match: 6. The CDR3 contains 16 residues. Germline-derived CDR1 and CDR2 are SGHTA and FQGNSA. The chain's CDR3 is CASSQGTGLGANVLTF. CDR3 DNA sequence: TGTGCCAGCAGCCAGGGGACAGGGTTAGGGGCCAACGTCCTGACTTTC.

This clonotype was seen at least ten times. The chain couples TRBV10-3 to TRBJ1-1, with 7 bases identical to TRBD1. The V segment lost 8 bases and the J segment 4 bases; nucleotides outside the gene matches: 4. From germline, CDR1 is ENHRY and CDR2 SYGVKD. The CDR3 has 12 amino acids. The CDR3 sequence is CAISQGGTEAFF. CDR3 bases: TGTGCCATCTCCCAGGGGGGCACTGAAGCTTTCTTT.

This clonotype was picked up many times. V is TRBV7-8 and J is TRBJ2-3, with 10 bases fitting TRBD2. V dropped 6 bases and J dropped 0; count of bases not matched to a gene: 6. This CDR3 is 16 amino acids long. Per germline, CDR1 SGHVS and CDR2 FQNEAQ. The CDR3 DNA reads as TGTGCCAGCAGAGTACTAGCGGGGATCAGCACAGATACGCAGTATTTT. Its protein product is CASRVLAGISTDTQYF.

This clonotype was seen ten or more times. V is TRBV2 and J is TRBJ2-1, with D unresolved. Germline assignment: CDR1 SNHLY and CDR2 FYNNEI. The CDR3 spans 12 residues. V was clipped by 5 bases and J by 3 bases, with 5 bases between them. CDR3 amino acids: CASSFNYNEQFF. The DNA for the CDR3 is TGTGCCAGCAGTTTCAACTACAATGAGCAGTTCTTC. The whole variable domain, remainder taken from reference TRBV2 and TRBJ2-1, is EPEVTQTPSHQVTQMGQEVILRCVPISNHLYFYWYRQILGQKVEFLVSFYNNEISEKSEIFDDQFSVERPDGSNFTLKIRSTKLEDSAMYFCASSFNYNEQFFGPGTRLTVL.

This clonotype was seen ten or more times. The rearrangement uses TRBV27 and TRBJ1-1; unclear D gene. V was cut by 5 bases and J by 4 bases, with 14 bases left in between. CDR1 is MNHEY and CDR2 is SMNVEV in the germline V gene (reference sequence). This CDR3 comprises 14 residues. This chain's CDR3 is CASSQLPTSTEAFF. DNA of the CDR3: TGTGCCAGCAGTCAATTACCAACGAGCACTGAAGCTTTCTTT.

There are many counts of this clonotype. The J gene is TRBJ1-1, the V gene TRBV6-5, with a weak D call TRBD1 (5 bases). V was pared by 2 bases and J by 1 base, with 14 bases between. This CDR3 is built from 16 residues. Germline V gene sequence: CDR1 MNHEY, CDR2 SVGAGI. The CDR3 DNA is TGTGCCAGCAGTTACCGCCTCGGGGCCTCGAACACTGAAGCTTTCTTT. Protein: CASSYRLGASNTEAFF.

This clonotype came up many times. The chain joins TRBV6-1 to TRBJ1-4; no reliable D call. Trimming pared 5 bases from V and 1 base from J, leaving 20 bases between. The V gene's germline CDR1 is MNHNS and CDR2 SASEGT. There are 18 residues in the CDR3. The CDR3 is CASSRPVFGTKTNEKLFF. The CDR3 coding sequence is TGTGCCAGCAGTCGACCGGTTTTTGGAACCAAAACTAATGAAAAACTGTTTTTT.

This clonotype was detected many times. The chain uses TRBV25-1 and TRBJ2-7; a possible D gene is TRBD1 (5 bases). The CDR3 totals 12 residues. With 9 bases removed from V and 3 bases from J, the gap between germline ends came to 12 bases. CDR1 is MGHDK, CDR2 SYGVNS, per germline. CDR3 sequence: CASAPGNYEQYF. The CDR3 DNA reads TGTGCCAGTGCTCCAGGGAACTACGAGCAGTACTTC.

The sample holds many counts of this clonotype. This chain joins TRBV20-1 and TRBJ2-7; the match to TRBD1 covers 7 bases. The V segment lost 5 bases and the J segment 2 bases; nucleotides outside the gene matches: 9. CDR3 size: 14 residues. Germline V gene data show CDR1 as DFQATT and CDR2 as SNEGSKA (reference sequence). The CDR3 reads CSAGSGTATYEQYF. CDR3 bases: TGCAGTGCTGGATCCGGGACAGCCACCTACGAGCAGTACTTC.

This clonotype has just a few counts. A much larger clone is a single base away; this may be a read error. This chain joins TRBV4-3 and TRBJ1-6, with 10 nucleotides matching TRBD1. Germline V gene lookup returns CDR1 LGHNA and CDR2 YSLEER. CDR3 length: 14 amino acids. In DNA, the CDR3 is TGCTCCAGCAGCGCCGGGACAGGGGAATCACCCCTCCACTTT. Its translation: CSSSAGTGESPLHF.

This clonotype appeared many times. The CDR3 is CASSLAPQGNTEAFF. CDR3 DNA: TGTGCCAGCAGCTTAGCCCCACAGGGGAACACTGAAGCTTTCTTT. This chain links TRBV7-2 with TRBJ1-1; the D gene is possibly TRBD1 (6 bases). The ends were cut back, 0 bases at V and 1 base at J, with 9 bases in the middle. Germline V gene lookup returns CDR1 SGHTA and CDR2 FQGNSA. The length of the CDR3 is 15 residues.

In its sample, this clonotype was seen many times. The V gene is TRBV20-1, the J gene TRBJ1-4; no firm D call. CDR3 length equals 13 residues. The V gene's germline CDR1 is DFQATT and CDR2 SNEGSKA (reference sequence). The ends were cut back, 0 bases at V and 8 bases at J, with 10 bases in the middle. In DNA form, the CDR3 reads TGCAGTGCTAGAGAGGGAGGGAAGGAAAAACTGTTTTTT. It yields the protein CSAREGGKEKLFF.

The sample holds many counts of this clonotype. The chain has TRBV6-6 and TRBJ1-5; 7 nucleotides agree with TRBD1. Germline values: CDR1 MNHNY, CDR2 SVGAGI (reference sequence). Unmatched junction bases numbered 12, after V lost 7 bases and J lost 0 bases. The length of the CDR3 is 17 residues. CDR3 loop: CASMRQGWGYSNQPQHF. CDR3 bases: TGTGCCAGCATGCGACAGGGATGGGGTTATAGCAATCAGCCCCAGCATTTT.

At least ten counts were recorded for this clonotype. This chain uses TRBV6-6 with TRBJ1-1, with D hard to call. The CDR3 has 14 residues. In germline, CDR1 is MNHNY, CDR2 SVGAGI (reference sequence). V lost 7 bases to trimming and J lost 4 bases, with 16 bases between them. The CDR3 coding sequence is TGTGCCAGCAACTTGGACCTTATCGGCACTGAAGCTTTCTTT. It translates to CASNLDLIGTEAFF.

Ten or more counts support this clonotype. The chain carries TRBV19 and TRBJ1-6; 7 bases agree with TRBD1. V was clipped by 2 bases and J by 0 bases; unmatched bases: 7. CDR1 LNHDA and CDR2 SQIVND come from the germline V gene (reference sequence). The CDR3 is 18 residues long. CDR3 region: CASSISDRPSSYNSPLHF. The CDR3 DNA reads TGTGCCAGTAGTATATCGGACAGGCCAAGCTCCTATAATTCACCCCTCCACTTT.

This clonotype came up many times. Here the CDR3 reads CASRRQGAKEGYTF. In DNA form, the CDR3 reads TGTGCCAGCAGGCGACAGGGGGCGAAGGAAGGCTACACCTTC. The gene calls are TRBV6-2 or TRBV6-3 and TRBJ1-2, with TRBD1 identical over 10 bases. CDR1 and CDR2 from the germline V gene are MNHEY and SVGEGT. V lost 6 bases, J lost 8 bases, and 9 bases stayed unmatched. The length of the CDR3 is 14 residues.

V usage is TRBV5-6 and J usage is TRBJ1-6, with D tentatively TRBD1 (5 bases). Looked up from germline, CDR1 is SGHDT and CDR2 is YYEEEE. Trimming left V 4 bases short and J 6 bases short, with 14 bases between. The CDR3 contains 15 residues. In DNA, the CDR3 is TGTGCCAGCAGCAGCAGGGTTCAAGTTAATTCACCCCTCCACTTT. It translates to CASSSRVQVNSPLHF.

This clonotype was seen at least ten times. The J gene is TRBJ1-5, the V gene TRBV28; tentative D call: TRBD1 (5 bases). Germline assignment: CDR1 MDHEN and CDR2 SYDVKM. CDR3 length: 15 residues. V was clipped by 3 bases and J by 6 bases, with 15 bases between them. The CDR3 nucleotides read TGTGCCAGCAGTTTGCCAGGGAGGGCACGTCAGCCCCAGCATTTT. It is translated as CASSLPGRARQPQHF.

This clonotype has ten or more counts. V and J are TRBV7-2 and TRBJ2-5; D gene unclear. The ends were cut back, 3 bases at V and 2 bases at J, with 10 bases in the middle. The CDR3 sequence is 14 residues long. CDR1 SGHTA and CDR2 FQGNSA come from the germline V gene. The CDR3 loop is CASSFGPEQETQYF. CDR3 sequence (DNA): TGTGCCAGCAGCTTCGGGCCGGAGCAAGAGACCCAGTACTTC.